This record looks at one T cell receptor (beta chain) sequence and its context. V shed 1 base and J 7 bases; nucleotides not matched to a gene: 8. Germline V gives CDR1 SEHNR, CDR2 FQNEAQ (reference sequence). This CDR3 has 15 amino acids. Repertoires were generated with immunoSEQ multiplex PCR, while TCRdb's copy carries only in-frame clones and drops some. The profile shows 25,000 or so clones, roughly 88% of them singletons. This record belongs to a study of blood T cell repertoires in COVID-19. The chain joins TRBV7-9 to TRBJ2-7; 9 nucleotides align to TRBD2. This sequence was found in a man between 65 and 79 years old in a cohort sampled during active COVID-19. Specimen: peripheral blood. The CDR3 protein is CASSLDRLAAGEQYF. The CDR3 DNA is TGTGCCAGCAGCTTAGATAGACTAGCGGCGGGAGAGCAGTACTTC. The full variable domain, its missing parts supplied by reference TRBV7-9 and TRBJ2-7, is DTGVSQNPRHKITKRGQNVTFRCDPISEHNRLYWYRQTLGQGPEFLTYFQNEAQLEKSRLLSDRFSAERPKGSFSTLEIQRTEQGDSAMYLCASSLDRLAAGEQYFGPGTRLTVT.